The clone carrying this T cell receptor (gamma chain) showed up many times. What it recognizes is unknown. Vgamma9/Vdelta2+ and Vdelta2-negative gammadelta T cells were flow-sorted from PBMC for bulk sequencing. The length of the CDR3 is 12 residues. The trim removed 0 bases at V and 7 bases at J, leaving 3 bases unmatched. Germline V gene sequence: CDR1 EGSTGY, CDR2 YDSYTSSV. The source of the sample is a study of γδ T cells in repeated Plasmodium falciparum infection. Study context: Donors were malaria-exposed Malian children or age- and gender-matched Australian children. Some Malian samples span acute malaria episodes; others come from no-transmission periods. Study results and limitations: Vgamma9/Vdelta2+ T cells showed a stable polyclonal repertoire with shared TCRgamma sequences.

Each sorted gammadelta sample had TRG and TRD chains sequenced. TCRdb processed the multiplex PCR reads again with the CATT caller. The repertoire holds approximately 26,000 gamma-chain clones, about 3% seen once, with roughly a third in the top ten. What was sequenced was gamma-delta T cells from blood. This sequence was found in a pool of human donors (malaria-infected and uninfected, not separated). The chain employs TRGV4 and TRGJ1 or TRGJ2. The CDR3 sequence is CATWDGPYKKLF. CDR3 sequence (DNA): TGTGCCACCTGGGATGGGCCCTATAAGAAACTCTTT.